This T cell receptor beta chain comes out of a study of control samples from healthy donors and cancer patients. Trimming cost V 7 bases and J 4 bases, with 28 bases left between them. This CDR3 is built from 18 residues. The table came from immunoSEQ multiplex PCR; TCRdb's copy has only in-frame clones and leaves some out. The sample lists tens of thousands of clones, about 95% occurring once. Sample: blood. This TCR derives from a man aged 55 to 69 in good health. V and J are TRBV23-1 and TRBJ1-1; the D gene is possibly TRBD1 (5 bases). TRBV23-1 is designated an ORF whose function remains uncertain. In DNA, the CDR3 is TGCGCCAGCACAACTTTATCACGAGGGTGGGGCGGAGGCACTGAAGCTTTCTTT. It codes for CASTTLSRGWGGGTEAFF.